These 23 T cell receptor beta chains were sequenced from one sample in a study of blood T cell repertoires in COVID-19. The method was immunoSEQ multiplex PCR; TCRdb's version includes in-frame clones alone and lacks a portion of them. This table holds approximately 270,000 clones, roughly 88% found once. Sequenced input: PBMCs or T cells enriched from blood (not recorded which). Every receptor here comes from a woman aged 50 to 60 who had recovered from COVID-19.

The chain combines TRBV6-6 with TRBJ1-2, with a weak D call TRBD1 (5 bases). CDR1 and CDR2 from the germline V gene are MNHNY and SVGAGI (reference sequence). The ends were cut back, 0 bases at V and 4 bases at J, with 9 bases in the middle. The CDR3 is 14 residues long. This CDR3 reads CASSYSGGGYGYTF. The CDR3, as DNA: TGTGCCAGCAGTTACTCCGGGGGTGGCTATGGCTACACCTTC.

With regard to this clone: The junction shows a germline mismatch at one end, possibly a read error. The J gene is TRBJ2-1, the V gene TRBV7-7, with TRBD1 matching over 8 bases. CDR1 SSHAT and CDR2 FNYEAQ come from the germline V gene (reference sequence). The CDR3 is made up of 15 amino acids. The chain's CDR3 is CASSQGQAPYNEQFF. The DNA of the CDR3 is TGTGCTAGCAGCCAGGGACAGGCCCCGTACAATGAGCAGTTCTTC.

J is TRBJ2-5 and V is TRBV6-5; possibly TRBD1 for D (6 bases). The CDR3 runs 13 residues. Trimming took 5 bases from V and 0 from J, leaving 7 bases between them. Per the germline V gene, CDR1 is MNHEY and CDR2 is SVGAGI. The CDR3 here is CASSRDNQETQYF. CDR3 nucleotides: TGTGCCAGCAGTCGGGACAACCAAGAGACCCAGTACTTC.

For this clone: Other nucleotide sequences in the sample specify the same CDR3. J is TRBJ2-7 and V is TRBV9; 7 bases match TRBD1. CDR1 and CDR2 (germline): SGDLS, YYNGEE. CDR3 length equals 14 residues. Unmatched junction bases numbered 1, after V lost 1 base and J lost 0 bases. CDR3 sequence: CASSVSGGSYEQYF. DNA for the CDR3: TGTGCCAGCAGCGTATCAGGGGGCTCCTACGAGCAGTACTTC.

This clone was found a few times. V gene TRBV5-8 combines with J gene TRBJ1-2; a weak D match, TRBD1 (6 bases). This CDR3 has 17 residues. V was trimmed by 3 bases and J by 1 base, leaving 19 bases between them. Germline V gives CDR1 SGHTS, CDR2 YDEGEE. The chain's CDR3 is CASSYPGTHGLNYGYTF. The DNA of the CDR3 is TGTGCCAGCAGCTATCCCGGGACACACGGCCTTAACTATGGCTACACCTTC.

The rearrangement joins TRBV29-1 to TRBJ2-7; D gene unclear. The CDR3 loop spans 11 amino acids. V dropped 0 bases and J dropped 4 bases, with 4 bases sitting between them. Germline assignment: CDR1 SQVTM and CDR2 ANQGSEA. CDR3 in amino acids: CSVEDLYEQYF. The CDR3 DNA sequence: TGCAGCGTTGAAGATCTGTACGAGCAGTACTTC.

This sequence joins TRBV7-9 and TRBJ2-7; TRBD1 matches at 8 bases. V shed 0 bases and J 2 bases; nucleotides not matched to a gene: 6. Looked up from germline, CDR1 is SEHNR and CDR2 is FQNEAQ (reference sequence). This CDR3 is built from 16 residues. CDR3 nucleotide sequence: TGTGCCAGCAGCTTAGCTCAGGGGGCCCCGGCCTACGAGCAGTACTTC. It translates to CASSLAQGAPAYEQYF.

The chain joins TRBV30 to TRBJ1-1, with 7 bases fitting TRBD1. Germline CDR1 GTSNPN, CDR2 SVGIG (reference sequence). Losses at the gene ends were 3 bases for V and 1 base for J; bases not matched to a gene: 8. CDR3 length: 15 amino acids. CDR3 in amino acids: CAWSWDSQRNTEAFF. The CDR3 DNA reads as TGTGCCTGGAGCTGGGACAGCCAGAGGAACACTGAAGCTTTCTTT.

V usage is TRBV19 and J usage is TRBJ2-1; 7 bases are shared with TRBD2. Germline V lookup: CDR1 LNHDA, CDR2 SQIVND (reference sequence). There are 14 residues in the CDR3. Trimming removed 11 bases from V and 7 bases from J; junction bases left unmatched: 14. For the CDR3, the DNA is TGTGCCTCTCAGCGGGACTTATTTCGAAATGAGCAGTTCTTC. This gives the protein CASQRDLFRNEQFF.

A single count supports this clone. This chain links TRBV5-1 with TRBJ2-1; 7 positions match TRBD1. This CDR3 spans 13 amino acids. Looked up from germline, CDR1 is SGHRS and CDR2 is YFSETQ. V trimming: 4 bases; J trimming: 4 bases; junction bases outside the gene matches: 2. This CDR3 reads CASSQTGYNEQFF. The CDR3 DNA is TGCGCCAGCAGCCAGACAGGGTACAATGAGCAGTTCTTC.

This clone was seen only a few times. The CDR3 DNA sequence: TGCGCCAGCAGCCAAGAAGGGGGCGGGGGCTACACCTTC. This gives the protein CASSQEGGGGYTF. The rearrangement uses TRBV4-1 and TRBJ1-2; 7 bases fit TRBD1. Germline lookup yields CDR1 MGHRA and CDR2 YSYEKL. The CDR3 is made up of 13 amino acids. The V gene end was trimmed by 0 bases and the J gene end by 8 bases; junction bases not matched to a gene: 3.

The V and J genes are TRBV30 and TRBJ1-1, with D tentatively TRBD1 (6 bases). The CDR3 is 11 amino acids. CDR1 and CDR2 (germline): GTSNPN, SVGIG (reference sequence). Trimming took off 2 bases at V and 7 bases at J, with 8 bases between the two ends. The CDR3: CAWSLRGEAFF. DNA of the CDR3: TGTGCCTGGAGTCTCAGGGGTGAAGCTTTCTTT.

The chain couples TRBV23-1 to TRBJ2-7, with 8 nucleotides matching TRBD2. TRBV23-1 is filed as an ORF, its function uncertain. Germline trimming cut 8 bases from V and 1 base from J; bases unmatched to any gene: 10. This CDR3 is 15 amino acids long. The CDR3 spells CASWPQRERSYEQYF. CDR3 in DNA: TGCGCCAGCTGGCCCCAGCGGGAGCGTTCCTACGAGCAGTACTTC.

This clone was found once. This rearrangement joins TRBV6-5 to TRBJ2-5, with a tentative D call TRBD1 (6 bases). CDR1 is MNHEY and CDR2 is SVGAGI in the germline V gene. This CDR3 comprises 14 residues. Trimming stripped 8 bases from V and 4 bases from J, with 17 bases between. In DNA, the CDR3 is TGTGCCAGCGGAGTTCAGGGGTGGAGAGAGACCCAGTACTTC. This codes for CASGVQGWRETQYF.

V is TRBV7-9 and J is TRBJ2-7; D is uncertain. The CDR3 consists of 12 residues. Trimming shortened V by 5 bases and J by 4 bases, and 9 bases separated the two germline ends. Germline CDR1 and CDR2: SEHNR and FQNEAQ (reference sequence). CDR3 nucleotides: TGTGCCAGCAGCCAAGAACTATACGAGCAGTACTTC. Protein product: CASSQELYEQYF.

Only one count was recorded for this clone. V gene TRBV5-6 combines with J gene TRBJ1-5; D unresolved. CDR3 length equals 15 residues. The germline V gene encodes CDR1 SGHDT and CDR2 YYEEEE. Trimming cost V 4 bases and J 0 bases, with 11 bases left between them. CDR3 nucleotides: TGTGCCAGCAGCCTGTCCGGTTATAGCAATCAGCCCCAGCATTTT. It codes for CASSLSGYSNQPQHF. Variable domain in full (rest from reference TRBV5-6 and TRBJ1-5): DAGVTQSPTHLIKTRGQQVTLRCSPKSGHDTVSWYQQALGQGPQFIFQYYEEEERQRGNFPDRFSGHQFPNYSSELNVNALLLGDSALYLCASSLSGYSNQPQHFGDGTRLSIL.

The genes are TRBV5-4 and TRBJ2-5; 7 positions agree with TRBD2. Germline V gene lookup returns CDR1 SGHNT and CDR2 YYREEE (reference sequence). The J segment lost 4 bases and the V segment lost 3 bases, leaving 6 bases of the junction unmatched. This CDR3 is 14 amino acids long. The CDR3 protein is CASSWGGVVETQYF. DNA for the CDR3: TGTGCCAGCAGCTGGGGGGGGGTTGTAGAGACCCAGTACTTC.

This clone has just one count. CDR3 loop: CASSSPDRGWGETQYF. The CDR3 bases are TGTGCCAGCAGTTCTCCCGACAGGGGATGGGGAGAGACCCAGTACTTC. The chain joins TRBV28 to TRBJ2-5; TRBD1 matches at 8 bases. Germline CDR1 and CDR2: MDHEN and SYDVKM. The length of the CDR3 is 16 residues. V was clipped by 4 bases and J by 4 bases; unmatched bases: 11.

V and J are TRBV6-6 and TRBJ1-6, with D hard to call. V was pared by 2 bases and J by 5 bases, with 7 bases between. The germline gives CDR1 MNHNY, CDR2 SVGAGI (reference sequence). This CDR3 has 14 residues. The CDR3 loop is CASSYEQNNSPLHF. In DNA form, the CDR3 reads TGTGCCAGCAGTTACGAACAGAATAATTCACCCCTCCACTTT.

The chain is built from TRBV19 and TRBJ2-1; D remains ambiguous. The germline V and J ends were trimmed by 3 bases and 14 bases, with 14 bases remaining between them. Germline-derived CDR1 and CDR2 are LNHDA and SQIVND (reference sequence). This CDR3 comprises 12 residues. In nucleotides, the CDR3 is TGTGCCAGTAGTATCTCCGGGTCTTTAAAGTTCTTC. Its translation is CASSISGSLKFF.

This clone was detected only a few times. This rearrangement joins TRBV30 to TRBJ2-2, with 14 bases fitting TRBD2. The CDR3 covers 15 residues. Trimming cost V 3 bases and J 3 bases; bases outside gene matches: 0. The germline V gene encodes CDR1 GTSNPN and CDR2 SVGIG (reference sequence). The CDR3, as DNA: TGTGCCTGGAGGACTAGCGGGAGGGACACCGGGGAGCTGTTTTTT. Its translation is CAWRTSGRDTGELFF.

This chain links TRBV5-1 with TRBJ2-2, with 7 bases lining up with TRBD1. Trimming cost V 4 bases and J 0 bases; bases outside gene matches: 6. Germline assignment: CDR1 SGHRS and CDR2 YFSETQ. The CDR3 spans 16 residues. The DNA of the CDR3 is TGCGCCAGCAGCCGGGACAGCACCGCGAACACCGGGGAGCTGTTTTTT. It translates to CASSRDSTANTGELFF. Together with reference TRBV5-1 and TRBJ2-2, the CDR3 gives the full variable domain: KAGVTQTPRYLIKTRGQQVTLSCSPISGHRSVSWYQQTPGQGLQFLFEYFSETQRNKGNFPGRFSGRQFSNSRSEMNVSTLELGDSALYLCASSRDSTANTGELFFGEGSRLTVL.

This clone was seen a single time. The rearrangement joins TRBV4-2 to TRBJ2-3; 9 bases agree with TRBD2. Germline CDR1 is LGHNA and CDR2 is YNFKEQ. V lost 3 bases, J lost 2 bases, and 12 bases stayed unmatched. CDR3 length: 18 amino acids. The CDR3, as DNA: TGTGCCAGCAGCCAGGCCCCTTCTGGACTAGCGATCACAGATACGCAGTATTTT. This gives the protein CASSQAPSGLAITDTQYF.